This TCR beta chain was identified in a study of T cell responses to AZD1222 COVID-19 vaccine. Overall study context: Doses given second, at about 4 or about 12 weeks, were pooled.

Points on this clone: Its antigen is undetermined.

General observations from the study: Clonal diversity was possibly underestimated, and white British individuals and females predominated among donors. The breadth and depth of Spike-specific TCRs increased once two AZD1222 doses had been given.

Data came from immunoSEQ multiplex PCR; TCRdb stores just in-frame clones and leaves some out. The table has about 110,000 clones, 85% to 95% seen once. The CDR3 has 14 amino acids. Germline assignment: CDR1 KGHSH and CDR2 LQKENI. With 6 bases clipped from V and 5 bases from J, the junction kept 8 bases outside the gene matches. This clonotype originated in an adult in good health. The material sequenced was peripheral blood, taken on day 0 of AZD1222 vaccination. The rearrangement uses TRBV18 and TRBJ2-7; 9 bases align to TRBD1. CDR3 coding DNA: TGTGCCAGCTCCCCCGGGACAGGGATCGACGAGCAGTACTTC. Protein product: CASSPGTGIDEQYF.